The 2 T cell receptor beta chains below come from one sample, sequenced in a study of spatial heterogeneity in lung cancer (dated by TCRdb to the late 2010s). The time point label corresponds to: sample taken at primary tumor resection. Without any cell sorting, TCR sequencing was performed on whole RNA extracted either from tumor and nontumor lung tissue or from cryopreserved PBMC samples. Library preparation employed 5' RACE. Sequencing was performed on a NextSeq 500. TCRdb took the public reads, trimmed them with fastp at Q25, ran MiXCR for clone calling and kept in-frame beta chains. Entries that share a CDR3 protein sequence are merged under the most common genes and DNA. The table for this sample lists more than 75,000 distinct CDR3 sequences; 10% to 15% of them were counted only once. The ten largest clones capture approximately 4.2% of the sample. The specimen was PBMCs, collected at surgery. All receptors derive from a male donor with early-stage non-small cell lung cancer.

The chain has TRBV3-1 and TRBJ2-7; 10 bases line up with TRBD1. Germline V gene sequence: CDR1 LGHDT, CDR2 YNNKEL (reference sequence). This CDR3 comprises 15 residues. The trim removed 4 bases at V and 1 base at J, leaving 4 bases unmatched. CDR3 protein: CASSPGQGFSYEQYF. For the CDR3, the DNA is TGTGCCAGCAGCCCGGGACAGGGGTTTTCCTACGAGCAGTACTTC.

This clonotype showed up just a few times. The rearrangement links TRBV10-3 to TRBJ2-5; 9 bases agree with TRBD1. Germline loops: CDR1 ENHRY, CDR2 SYGVKD. The ends lost 4 bases at V and 3 bases at J; junction bases unmatched: 0. This CDR3 has 13 residues. In DNA, the CDR3 is TGTGCCATCAGTGGGACAGGGGAAGAGACCCAGTACTTC. Translated, it gives CAISGTGEETQYF.